This T cell receptor beta chain was captured in a study of beta chain features in type 1 diabetes listed by TCRdb under 2018. Looking at the study overall: Mean age, gender distribution, total cell number and subset yield were not different between patients and healthy donors. A total of approximately 110,000,000 sorted cells were examined across all samples, and a strong correlation was observed between cell number per subset and RNA yield. In the study, recently diagnosed type 1 diabetes patients and matched healthy donors were compared on the TCRB repertoires of their sorted circulating CD4+ T cell subsets. Regulatory and stem cell-like memory subsets were isolated from only 8 patients and about eight healthy donors, whereas naive and central memory subsets came from all 30 or so donors.

The paper as a whole reports these results and caveats: Only small numbers of individuals were included in the HLA sub-analyses, which left unresolved whether HLA type had any influence on TCRB rearrangement. Fewer insertions and more nucleotide deletions at VDJ recombination sites were observed in patients with type 1 diabetes, implying thymic rearrangement abnormalities. Type 1 diabetes patients showed a moderate but significant shortening of TCRB CDR3 length in all four CD4+ subsets. Naive, central memory and regulatory TCRB repertoires appeared more similar among patients than among healthy donors. Because cDNA rather than genomic DNA was sequenced, highly expressing activated cells could have been over-represented, although no difference in activation and CD3 levels was found between groups. Shorter templates might have been favored by PCR, but patient and control samples were amplified and corrected together, so both groups would have been affected equally by any skew.

The entire isolated RNA was reverse transcribed using the High Capacity cDNA Reverse Transcription Kit, and thus expressed TCRB transcripts were sequenced. Deep immunoSEQ sequencing was performed on naive, central memory and regulatory T cell samples, with an average of roughly 3.5 million total reads per sample. After sorted cells were lysed in RLT buffer, RNA was extracted with DNase-treated RNeasy Micro or Mini kits, with the choice depending on cell number. Each cell subset was processed on its own to prevent cross-contamination, while patient and healthy donor samples were processed together. Using the immunoSEQ multiplex PCR, TCRB sequences were amplified from cDNA into 87-bp fragments spanning the CDR3 region. Amplicons were sequenced on the Illumina HiSeq platform. Concerning the study's data processing: PCR bias was corrected computationally using synthetic template baselines, and reads within Hamming distance 2 were collapsed, with unmergeable singletons discarded. Reads were aligned to IMGT to assign V, D and J genes, CDR3 length, and insertions or deletions at six rearrangement sites. Within each subset, clonotype counts were normalized to the number of sorted cells before true diversity and Gini coefficients were calculated with the tcR R package. The overlap coefficient, calculated on TCRB nucleotide sequences, was used to quantify repertoire sharing. Out-of-frame TCRB sequences from naive cells were analyzed to stand in for the pre-selection repertoire. TCRdb retrieved this table from immuneACCESS and kept in-frame rearrangements only. Not all clones are present; in checked studies, unresolved V genes account for under half, and no reason is known for the remainder. That table gives V, J and clone size, and the DNA gave D and trimming. The sample includes about 700,000 clones, with around an eighth observed a single time. The ten largest clones take up approximately 0.021% of the sample.

Regarding this clone: The clone's antigen remains unknown. Per-nucleotide qualities are absent, and no much larger clonotype sits a single base away.

From its cysteine to its phenylalanine, the CDR3 spans 16 amino acids. Just the 48-base CDR3 DNA is kept, in frame starting at base 1. Via the germline V gene (reference sequence), CDR1 is LNHDA and CDR2 SQIVND. V is cut back by 3 bases and J by 4 bases, with 4 bases in the junction unmatched. A single peripheral blood draw of about 116 mL on average was collected from each donor into heparinised tubes. Naive, central memory, regulatory and stem cell-like memory CD4+ T cells were sorted on a BD FACSAria II using a panel including CD45RO, CCR7, CD25, CD127, CD95 and CD27. Purity was above 95% for every sorted population. PBMCs were isolated right away by Lymphoprep density gradient centrifugation and were stained directly, without culture. So that batch effects would be minimized, each experiment stained and sorted samples in pairs, pairing one healthy donor with one patient.

Recombination linked TRBV19 to TRBJ2-5, and 14 junction bases match TRBD2. This receptor was obtained from a man between 18 and 29 years old with type 1 diabetes. Sequencing was performed on naive CD4+ T cells from blood. What the cell subset or site label conveys for this sample: true naive CD4+ T cells. The DNA reads TGTGCCAGTAGTATTGGGACTAGCGGGGGATCAGAGACCCAGTACTTC. Its product reads: CASSIGTSGGSETQYF.